The clone carrying this TCR beta chain was seen ten or more times. This entry is derived from a study of response to subunit inactivated influenza vaccine. CDR3 length equals 13 residues. V was trimmed by 4 bases and J by 5 bases, leaving 10 bases between them. Germline V gene sequence: CDR1 MNHEY, CDR2 SVGAGI. TCRdb reprocessed the RT-PCR reads via MiXCR and lists one record per CDR3 protein. The data contain some 150,000 distinct CDR3 sequences, over 9.5% of them seen just once; the ten biggest clones take up about 29%. Another study also made use of these data, one on T cells expressing NK-cell markers. In that study: Beta-chain TCR cDNA was generated via 5'RACE template switching with UMIs. Obtained from sorted CD3+CD56+NKG2C+, CD3+CD56+NKG2C- and CD3+CD56-NKG2C+ T cells were the TCR beta repertoires. As a fraction of CD8+ T cells, dominant NKG2C+ clonotypes reached about 1.0-7.5% in six donors.

The material sequenced was CD8+ T cells sorted from PBMCs, taken 12 days after vaccination. This receptor was identified in a middle-aged man who received an inactivated influenza vaccine. This chain uses TRBV6-5 with TRBJ2-3, with D perhaps TRBD1 or TRBD2 (5 bases each). CDR3 nucleotide sequence: TGTGCCAGCAGTTTGGGGGATGAAGATACGCAGTATTTT. Encoded protein: CASSLGDEDTQYF.